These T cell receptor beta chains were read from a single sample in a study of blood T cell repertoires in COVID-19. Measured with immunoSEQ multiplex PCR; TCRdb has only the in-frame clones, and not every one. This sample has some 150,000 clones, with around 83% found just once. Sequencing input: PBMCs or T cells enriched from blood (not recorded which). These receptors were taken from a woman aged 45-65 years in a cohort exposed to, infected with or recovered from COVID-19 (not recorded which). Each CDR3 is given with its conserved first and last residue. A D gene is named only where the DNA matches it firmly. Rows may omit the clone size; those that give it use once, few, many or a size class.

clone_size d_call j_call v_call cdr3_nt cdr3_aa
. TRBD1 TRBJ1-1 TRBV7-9 TGTGCCGGCTACAACAGGGGAACTGAAGCTTTCTTT CAGYNRGTEAFF
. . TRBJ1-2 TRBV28 TGTGCCAGCAGTCTAACTGACAGTGGCGGCTACACCTTC CASSLTDSGGYTF
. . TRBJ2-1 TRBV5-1 TGCGCCAGCACCTTTGGAGGGGAGTCCTACAATGAGCAGTTCTTC CASTFGGESYNEQFF
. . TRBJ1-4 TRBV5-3 TGTGCCAAGTGGGAGAACCCTAAGCTAAAACTGTTTTTT CAKWENPKLKLFF
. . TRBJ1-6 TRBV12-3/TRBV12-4 TGTGCCAGCAGTTTCGGCAGGGGTCCACCCCTCCACTTT CASSFGRGPPLHF
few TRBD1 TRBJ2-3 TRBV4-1 TGCGCCAGCAGCCAAGGGACAGGGGGCGGATTTGCGCAGTATTTT CASSQGTGGGFAQYF
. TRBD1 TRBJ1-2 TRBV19 TGTGCCAGTAGCGATCCAGGGGGTCTCAACTATGGCTACACCTTC CASSDPGGLNYGYTF
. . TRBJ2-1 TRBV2 TGTGCCAGCGGTGGGAGTTCCTACAATGAGCAGTTCTTC CASGGSSYNEQFF
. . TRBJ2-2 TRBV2 TGTGCCAGCAGTGAATCCCCCTTGACAGGTTCGAACACCGGGGAGCTGTTTTTT CASSESPLTGSNTGELFF
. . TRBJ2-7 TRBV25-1 TGTGCCAGCAGTGGCCGCACGACAGCCGCCTACGAGCAGTACTTC CASSGRTTAAYEQYF
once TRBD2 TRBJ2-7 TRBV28 TGTGCCAGTAGCGGACGGGGGAGGGGTTACGAGCAGTACTTC CASSGRGRGYEQYF